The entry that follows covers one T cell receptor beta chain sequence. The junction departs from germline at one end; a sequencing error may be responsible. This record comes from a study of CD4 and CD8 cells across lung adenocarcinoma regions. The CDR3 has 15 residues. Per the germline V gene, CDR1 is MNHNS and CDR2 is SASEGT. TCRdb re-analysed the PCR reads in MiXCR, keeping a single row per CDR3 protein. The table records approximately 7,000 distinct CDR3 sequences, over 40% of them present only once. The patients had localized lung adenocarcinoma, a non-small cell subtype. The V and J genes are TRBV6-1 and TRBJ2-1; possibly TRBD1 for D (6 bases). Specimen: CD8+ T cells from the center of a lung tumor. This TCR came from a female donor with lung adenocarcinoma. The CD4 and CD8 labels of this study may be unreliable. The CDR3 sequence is CASRRQVLGPEELFF. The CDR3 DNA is TGTGCCAGCAGACGACAGGTTTTAGGACCCGAGGAGCTGTTTTTC.